Given below is one T cell receptor beta chain in context. The germline CDR1 and CDR2 sequences are MGHRA and YSYEKL. After removal of 0 bases from V and 4 bases from J, the junction contained 11 bases not matched to a gene. The CDR3 sequence is 19 residues long. These data belong to a study of blood T cell repertoires in COVID-19. Study details: Italy, Spain and the United States were the sources of the convalescent and acute COVID-19 samples. Sources were T cells, B-cell-depleted T cells, or PBMCs; the material itself was cDNA or gDNA.

How the authors handled the data: Researchers report that nucleated cell counts were estimated from reference gene primer amplification. Data came from immunoSEQ multiplex PCR; TCRdb stores just in-frame clones and leaves some out. V and J calls plus clone size are reproduced from that table; the DNA served to infer D and trimming. The sample records roughly 250,000 clones, 65% to 90% being singletons. This clonotype was obtained from a woman of 80 years or more with active or convalescent COVID-19. V is TRBV4-1 and J is TRBJ2-1, with TRBD2 identical over 11 bases. Sequencing was done on a sample of peripheral blood. For the CDR3, the DNA is TGCGCCAGCAGCCAAGATAATGCGAAGGGACTAGCGGTTTACAATGAGCAGTTCTTC. Translated: CASSQDNAKGLAVYNEQFF.